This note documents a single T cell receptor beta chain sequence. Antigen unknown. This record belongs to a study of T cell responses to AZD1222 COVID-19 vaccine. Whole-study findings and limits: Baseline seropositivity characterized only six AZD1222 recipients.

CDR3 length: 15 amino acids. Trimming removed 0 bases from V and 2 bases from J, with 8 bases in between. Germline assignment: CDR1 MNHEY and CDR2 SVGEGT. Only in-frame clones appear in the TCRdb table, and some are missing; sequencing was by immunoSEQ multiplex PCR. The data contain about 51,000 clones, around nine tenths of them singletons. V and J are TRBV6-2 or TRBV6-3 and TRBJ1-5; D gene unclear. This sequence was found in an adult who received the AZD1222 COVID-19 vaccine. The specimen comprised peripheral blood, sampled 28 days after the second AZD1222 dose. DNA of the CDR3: TGTGCCAGCAGTTACTCCCCGGCCGGCAATCAGCCCCAGCATTTT. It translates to CASSYSPAGNQPQHF.